Listed below are T cell receptor beta chains from one sample, sequenced in a study of human T cells and chemical hapten exposure. TCRdb redid the calling of the RACE reads with MiXCR, one entry per CDR3 protein. The repertoire includes tens of thousands of distinct CDR3 sequences, over 9% of them detected once, and roughly 6.8% sits in the top ten. Specimen: whole blood, collected in connection with sensitization to the hapten diphenylcyclopropenone (DPC). These receptors all come from a woman in her 50s with alopecia areata. Some clones in this sample may be carry-over from other donors' samples. CDR3s include the opening cysteine and the closing phenylalanine or tryptophan. The D gene is left open where the match is weak. Some rows mark clone size as missing; the rest say once, few, many or name a class of expanded clone.

D: TRBD2; size: few; J: TRBJ2-5; V: TRBV20-1; CDR3: CSARSSGQETQYF; DNA: TGCAGTGCTAGGTCTAGCGGGCAAGAGACCCAGTACTTC
D: NA; size: many; J: TRBJ1-2; V: TRBV6-6; CDR3: CASSYPATANYGYTF; DNA: TGTGCCAGCAGTTACCCCGCGACAGCTAACTATGGCTACACCTTC
D: NA; size: few; J: TRBJ2-2; V: TRBV19; CDR3: CASRPGQNTGELFF; DNA: TGTGCCAGTAGACCGGGACAGAACACCGGGGAGCTGTTTTTT
D: NA; size: few; J: TRBJ1-1; V: TRBV29-1; CDR3: CSVEDLRPVAEAFF; DNA: TGCAGCGTTGAAGATCTTAGGCCCGTCGCTGAAGCTTTCTTT
D: TRBD1; size: NA; J: TRBJ1-5; V: TRBV18; CDR3: CASSPSGTGGNQPQHF; DNA: TGTGCCAGCTCACCCAGTGGGACAGGGGGCAATCAGCCCCAGCATTTT
D: NA; size: few; J: TRBJ1-5; V: TRBV12-3/TRBV12-4; CDR3: CASSPYNTVDQPQHF; DNA: TGTGCCAGCAGTCCCTATAACACTGTCGATCAGCCCCAGCATTTT
D: NA; size: few; J: TRBJ1-2; V: TRBV19; CDR3: CASSINYGYTF; DNA: TGTGCCAGTAGTATTAACTATGGCTACACCTTC
D: NA; size: many; J: TRBJ2-1; V: TRBV4-1; CDR3: CASSQVPLASSYNEQFF; DNA: TGCGCCAGCAGCCAAGTCCCTCTGGCGAGCTCCTACAATGAGCAGTTCTTC
D: NA; size: many; J: TRBJ2-1; V: TRBV6-5; CDR3: CASSYSENPYNEQFF; DNA: TGTGCCAGCAGTTACAGCGAAAACCCTTACAATGAGCAGTTCTTC
D: NA; size: few; J: TRBJ2-7; V: TRBV5-6; CDR3: CASSLDRDKPYF; DNA: TGTGCCAGCAGCTTGGATCGGGACAAGCCATACTTC
D: TRBD1; size: NA; J: TRBJ1-1; V: TRBV7-3; CDR3: CASSFTGDTEAFF; DNA: TGTGCCAGCAGCTTCACAGGGGACACTGAAGCTTTCTTT
D: TRBD1; size: many; J: TRBJ2-7; V: TRBV6-2/TRBV6-3; CDR3: CASSYSDRGWTPYEQYF; DNA: TGTGCCAGCAGTTACTCCGACAGGGGCTGGACTCCCTACGAGCAGTACTTC
D: TRBD1; size: NA; J: TRBJ1-1; V: TRBV6-6; CDR3: CASSFTGENTEAFF; DNA: TGTGCCAGCAGTTTTACAGGGGAGAACACTGAAGCTTTCTTT
D: TRBD1; size: NA; J: TRBJ1-1; V: TRBV5-1; CDR3: CASSLRSGTGATNTEAFF; DNA: TGCGCCAGCAGCTTGCGCTCCGGGACAGGGGCGACCAACACTGAAGCTTTCTTT
D: TRBD2; size: many; J: TRBJ2-5; V: TRBV18; CDR3: CASSPYSGGLQETQYF; DNA: TGTGCCAGCTCACCGTATAGCGGGGGGCTCCAAGAGACCCAGTACTTC
D: TRBD2; size: NA; J: TRBJ2-1; V: TRBV20-1; CDR3: CSATPQGLAVYNEQFF; DNA: TGCAGTGCTACCCCCCAGGGACTAGCGGTTTACAATGAGCAGTTCTTC
D: TRBD1; size: many; J: TRBJ1-6; V: TRBV10-3; CDR3: CAIAWDRDDSPLHF; DNA: TGTGCCATCGCTTGGGACAGGGATGATTCACCCCTCCACTTT
D: NA; size: many; J: TRBJ2-1; V: TRBV11-2; CDR3: CASRNLAGFYNEQFF; DNA: TGTGCCAGCAGAAATTTGGCAGGGTTCTACAATGAGCAGTTCTTC
D: NA; size: many; J: TRBJ2-1; V: TRBV10-2; CDR3: CASSEVGEEMQFF; DNA: TGCGCCAGCAGTGAAGTTGGGGAGGAAATGCAGTTCTTC
D: NA; size: NA; J: TRBJ2-1; V: TRBV20-1; CDR3: CSAREHELYYNEQFF; DNA: TGCAGTGCTAGAGAGCACGAACTCTACTACAATGAGCAGTTCTTC
D: TRBD1; size: many; J: TRBJ1-1; V: TRBV20-1; CDR3: CSASGTGITEAFF; DNA: TGCAGTGCTTCCGGGACAGGGATCACTGAAGCTTTCTTT
D: NA; size: many; J: TRBJ1-4; V: TRBV6-5; CDR3: CASSFHYRDNNEKLFF; DNA: TGTGCCAGCAGTTTTCATTACCGGGACAACAATGAAAAACTGTTTTTT
D: TRBD1; size: many; J: TRBJ2-1; V: TRBV7-6; CDR3: CASSLSPGGGLDNEQFF; DNA: TGTGCCAGCAGCTTGAGCCCAGGGGGCGGGTTAGACAATGAGCAGTTCTTC
D: TRBD1; size: many; J: TRBJ2-3; V: TRBV19; CDR3: CASSTQGQNFKWDTQYF; DNA: TGTGCCAGTAGTACCCAGGGACAGAACTTCAAGTGGGATACGCAGTATTTT
D: TRBD1; size: many; J: TRBJ1-2; V: TRBV19; CDR3: CASSLRLQGADYGYTF; DNA: TGTGCCAGTAGTCTGAGATTACAGGGGGCCGACTATGGCTACACCTTC
D: NA; size: many; J: TRBJ2-5; V: TRBV7-9; CDR3: CASSFGGQETQYF; DNA: TGTGCCAGCAGCTTCGGGGGCCAAGAGACCCAGTACTTC
D: NA; size: many; J: TRBJ2-7; V: TRBV27; CDR3: CASSLGAGRSYEQYF; DNA: TGTGCCAGCAGTTTAGGGGCAGGGAGGTCCTACGAGCAGTACTTC
D: TRBD1; size: many; J: TRBJ1-1; V: TRBV29-1; CDR3: CSVGRTGASMTEAFF; DNA: TGCAGCGTGGGTAGGACAGGGGCATCAATGACTGAAGCTTTCTTT
D: NA; size: NA; J: TRBJ2-1; V: TRBV6-5; CDR3: CASSPTTLVEQFF; DNA: TGTGCCAGCAGCCCAACCACACTAGTTGAGCAGTTCTTC
D: NA; size: few; J: TRBJ2-2; V: TRBV7-2; CDR3: CASSLRIVGELFF; DNA: TGTGCCAGCAGCTTACGTATCGTCGGGGAGCTGTTTTTT
D: NA; size: many; J: TRBJ2-3; V: TRBV18; CDR3: CASSPDKGTDTQYF; DNA: TGTGCCAGCTCACCAGATAAAGGCACAGATACGCAGTATTTT
D: TRBD1; size: few; J: TRBJ2-2; V: TRBV11-2; CDR3: CASSVSQFRGPGELFF; DNA: TGTGCCAGCAGCGTGAGTCAGTTCAGGGGGCCCGGGGAGCTGTTTTTT
D: NA; size: NA; J: TRBJ1-2; V: TRBV29-1; CDR3: CSVEDPSATGARHGYTF; DNA: TGCAGCGTTGAAGATCCTAGTGCGACAGGCGCTAGACATGGCTACACCTTC
D: NA; size: few; J: TRBJ1-1; V: TRBV3-1; CDR3: CASSHGGGTEAFF; DNA: TGTGCCAGCAGCCACGGGGGAGGGACTGAAGCTTTCTTT
D: NA; size: few; J: TRBJ2-1; V: TRBV11-2; CDR3: CASSRTGRGETNEQFF; DNA: TGTGCCAGCAGCCGCACGGGTCGGGGAGAAACGAATGAGCAGTTCTTC
D: NA; size: NA; J: TRBJ1-3; V: TRBV7-6; CDR3: CASSPWTVAYSGNTIYF; DNA: TGTGCCAGCAGCCCATGGACAGTCGCATACTCTGGAAACACCATATATTTT
D: NA; size: NA; J: TRBJ2-1; V: TRBV29-1; CDR3: CSVDPVHSYNEQFF; DNA: TGCAGCGTTGATCCCGTACACTCCTACAATGAGCAGTTCTTC
D: NA; size: many; J: TRBJ1-1; V: TRBV9; CDR3: CASSGGIARKIGTEAFF; DNA: TGTGCCAGCAGCGGAGGAATTGCTCGGAAGATTGGCACTGAAGCTTTCTTT
D: TRBD1; size: many; J: TRBJ2-7; V: TRBV11-2; CDR3: CASSDGQGKGEQYF; DNA: TGTGCCAGCAGCGATGGACAGGGTAAGGGCGAGCAGTACTTC
D: NA; size: many; J: TRBJ2-1; V: TRBV5-6; CDR3: CASSPEGERRNEQFF; DNA: TGTGCCAGCAGCCCGGAGGGGGAGCGGAGGAATGAGCAGTTCTTC
D: NA; size: many; J: TRBJ2-3; V: TRBV29-1; CDR3: CSVEEGTDTQYF; DNA: TGCAGCGTTGAGGAGGGCACAGATACGCAGTATTTT
D: TRBD1; size: many; J: TRBJ2-1; V: TRBV20-1; CDR3: CSARPGDRVYNEQFF; DNA: TGCAGTGCTAGACCGGGGGACAGGGTCTACAATGAGCAGTTCTTC
D: TRBD2; size: NA; J: TRBJ2-5; V: TRBV6-5; CDR3: CASSYSGLAVQETQYF; DNA: TGTGCCAGCAGTTACTCGGGACTAGCGGTGCAAGAGACCCAGTACTTC
D: TRBD1; size: few; J: TRBJ1-5; V: TRBV15; CDR3: CATGQRFDQPRHF; DNA: TGTGCCACGGGACAGAGGTTCGATCAGCCCCGGCATTTT
D: NA; size: many; J: TRBJ1-1; V: TRBV12-3/TRBV12-4; CDR3: CASSLSRVNTEAFF; DNA: TGTGCCAGCAGTTTGTCTCGGGTAAACACTGAAGCTTTCTTT
D: TRBD2; size: many; J: TRBJ2-1; V: TRBV3-1; CDR3: CASSQEKRDYIYNEQFF; DNA: TGTGCCAGCAGCCAAGAGAAGCGGGACTATATATACAATGAGCAGTTCTTC
D: NA; size: NA; J: TRBJ1-2; V: TRBV29-1; CDR3: CSTEGYGYTF; DNA: TGCAGCACGGAGGGCTATGGCTACACCTTC
D: NA; size: few; J: TRBJ2-7; V: TRBV20-1; CDR3: CSALYYEQYF; DNA: TGCAGTGCTCTCTATTACGAGCAGTACTTC
D: TRBD2; size: NA; J: TRBJ2-3; V: TRBV5-1; CDR3: CASSLVGRTSTDTQYF; DNA: TGCGCCAGCAGCTTGGTCGGGAGGACTAGCACAGATACGCAGTATTTT
D: NA; size: many; J: TRBJ1-5; V: TRBV3-1; CDR3: CASSRGSVDQPQHF; DNA: TGTGCCAGCAGCCGAGGGTCGGTCGACCAGCCCCAGCATTTT
D: TRBD1; size: many; J: TRBJ2-5; V: TRBV13; CDR3: CASSLRRQGYQETQYF; DNA: TGTGCCAGCAGCTTACGTCGACAGGGGTACCAAGAGACCCAGTACTTC
D: TRBD1; size: NA; J: TRBJ2-5; V: TRBV29-1; CDR3: CSVGRQGQETQYF; DNA: TGCAGCGTTGGGCGACAGGGACAAGAGACCCAGTACTTC
D: TRBD2; size: many; J: TRBJ2-2; V: TRBV2; CDR3: CASKFRTSDTGELFF; DNA: TGTGCCAGCAAGTTCAGGACTAGCGACACCGGGGAGCTGTTTTTT
D: NA; size: NA; J: TRBJ2-7; V: TRBV6-1; CDR3: CASSELRGPGPSYEQYF; DNA: TGTGCCAGCAGTGAATTAAGGGGCCCGGGACCTTCCTACGAGCAGTACTTC